The entry that follows covers one T cell receptor (beta chain) sequence. This clone was seen a few times. No antigen is known for it. No much larger clone exists at a distance of one base, and base qualities are not known. This specimen comes from a study of beta chain features in type 1 diabetes (dated by TCRdb to the late 2010s). Background on the whole study: Patients and healthy donors did not differ in mean age, gender distribution, total cell number or subset yield. A total of approximately 100,000,000 sorted cells were examined across all samples, and the number of cells per subset was strongly correlated with RNA yield. The study compared TCRB repertoires of sorted circulating CD4+ T cell subsets between recently diagnosed type 1 diabetes patients and matched healthy donors. Regulatory and stem cell-like memory subsets were obtained from only 8 patients and roughly 8 healthy donors, while naive and central memory subsets were obtained from all 30 or so donors.

The High Capacity cDNA Reverse Transcription Kit was used to reverse transcribe all of the isolated RNA, meaning that expressed TCRB transcripts were what got sequenced. Deep immunoSEQ sequencing was applied to naive, central memory and regulatory T cell samples, giving an average of approximately 4 million total reads per sample. After sorted cells were lysed in RLT buffer, RNA was extracted with DNase-treated RNeasy Micro or Mini kits, with the choice depending on cell number. Each cell subset was processed separately to prevent cross-contamination, with patient and healthy donor samples processed together. The immunoSEQ multiplex PCR was used to amplify TCRB sequences from cDNA, yielding 87-bp fragments that span the CDR3 region. Sequencing of the amplicons was done on the Illumina HiSeq platform. The original pipeline was this. PCR bias was corrected computationally using synthetic template baselines, and reads within Hamming distance 2 were collapsed, with unmergeable singletons discarded. Reads were aligned against IMGT to assign V, D and J genes, CDR3 length and insertions or deletions at six rearrangement sites. Within each subset, clonotype counts were normalized to sorted cell number, and only after that were true diversity and Gini coefficients computed with the tcR R package. Repertoire sharing was quantified using the overlap coefficient calculated on TCRB nucleotide sequences. As a proxy for the pre-selection repertoire, out-of-frame TCRB sequences from naive cells were analyzed. TCRdb took this table from immuneACCESS and kept in-frame rearrangements with V and J called. Such tables lack part of the clones; where checked against another copy, unresolved V genes explain under half of the gap, and the rest is unexplained. Clonal size and the V and J genes are those of that table, whereas D and trimming came from the DNA. The sample table contains some 410,000 clones; only one count was recorded for over 9.5% of them. The ten biggest clones cover 0.046% of the sample.

According to the germline V gene (reference sequence), CDR1 reads SEHNR and CDR2 reads FQNEAQ. The CDR3 measures 14 amino acids from cysteine to phenylalanine. Just CDR3 DNA is preserved here, 42 bases in frame from base 1. V was cut back by 5 bases and J by 2 bases, leaving a gap of 13 bases between them. Each donor gave one peripheral blood draw, roughly 120 mL on average, collected into heparinised tubes. A BD FACSAria II was used to sort naive, central memory, regulatory and stem cell-like memory CD4+ T cells with a panel that included CD45RO, CCR7, CD25, CD127, CD95 and CD27. A purity above 95% was achieved for all sorted populations. Right away, PBMCs were isolated by Lymphoprep density gradient centrifugation and were stained directly, with no culture step. So that batch effects would be minimized, each experiment stained and sorted samples in pairs, pairing one healthy donor with one patient.

General conclusions and limits of the study: Sequencing cDNA rather than genomic DNA could over-represent highly expressing activated cells, although activation and CD3 levels did not differ between groups. Only small numbers of individuals were included in the HLA sub-analyses, which left unresolved whether HLA type had any influence on TCRB rearrangement. Shorter templates might be favored by PCR, yet because patient and control samples were amplified and corrected together, any such skew would affect both groups equally. Naive, central memory and regulatory TCRB repertoires appeared to be more alike among patients than among healthy donors. In all four CD4+ subsets, TCRB CDR3 length was moderately but significantly shorter in type 1 diabetes patients. Fewer insertions and more nucleotide deletions at VDJ recombination sites were observed in patients with type 1 diabetes, implying thymic rearrangement abnormalities.

This clonotype originated in a woman between 18 and 29 years old in good health. Sequenced: naive CD4+ T cells from blood. The label giving this sample's cell subset or site can be read as: true naive CD4+ T cells. Recombination connected TRBV7-9 to TRBJ2-7, with no D gene named confidently. The bases read TGTGCCAGCAGCCCACCTCGTGGACCCTACGAGCAGTACTTC. The resulting protein is CASSPPRGPYEQYF.